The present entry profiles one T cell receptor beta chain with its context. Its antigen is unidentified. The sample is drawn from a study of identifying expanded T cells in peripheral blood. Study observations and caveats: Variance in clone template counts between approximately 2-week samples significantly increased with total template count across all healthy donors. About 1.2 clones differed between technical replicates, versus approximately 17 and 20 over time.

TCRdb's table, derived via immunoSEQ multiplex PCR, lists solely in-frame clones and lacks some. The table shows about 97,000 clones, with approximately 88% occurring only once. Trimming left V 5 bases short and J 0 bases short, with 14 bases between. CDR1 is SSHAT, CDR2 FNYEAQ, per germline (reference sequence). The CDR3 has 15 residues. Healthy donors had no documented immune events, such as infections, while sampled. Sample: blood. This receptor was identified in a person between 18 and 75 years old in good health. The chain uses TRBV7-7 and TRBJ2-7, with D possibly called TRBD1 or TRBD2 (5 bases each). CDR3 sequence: CASSLRDGASYEQYF. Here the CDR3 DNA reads TGTGCCAGCAGCCTCCGGGACGGAGCCTCCTACGAGCAGTACTTC.